What follows is one T cell receptor (beta chain) and its context. This CDR3 has 12 amino acids. The V and J ends lost 1 base and 8 bases respectively, with 8 bases between them. The germline V gene has CDR1 MNHEY and CDR2 SVGAGI. These data come from a study of T-cell memory formation after mild COVID-19. About the study: TCR clusters were mostly donor specific.

TCRdb itself ran the 5' RACE reads through MiXCR, one entry per CDR3 protein. The sample lists about 400,000 distinct CDR3 sequences, about 15% occurring once. The chain couples TRBV6-5 to TRBJ1-2; weak D call: TRBD1 (5 bases). Material: PBMCs or a T cell subset sorted from them (not recorded which). The origin of this receptor is a man younger than 30 who had mild COVID-19 (a few samples of this study predate the infection). Cell type and time point are not known. The CDR3: CASSYWGEGYTF. In DNA, the CDR3 is TGTGCCAGCAGTTACTGGGGGGAGGGCTACACCTTC.